This T cell receptor (beta chain) came from a study of blood T cell repertoires in COVID-19. As for the study in general: The samples span acute and convalescent COVID-19 from the United States, Italy and Spain. T cells, B-cell-depleted T cells, or PBMCs provided the cDNA or gDNA that served as material.

How the authors handled the data: Cell counts per sample came from amplifying reference gene primers. This table comes from immunoSEQ multiplex PCR, and its TCRdb copy is limited to in-frame clones, with some not included. The V and J calls and clone size come from that table; D and trimming were worked out from the DNA. The sample lists more than 200,000 clones, 82% seen once, with approximately 4.9% in the top ten. This receptor was obtained from a woman aged 80 or over with active or convalescent COVID-19. Material for sequencing was peripheral blood.

The DNA of the CDR3 is TGTGCCAGCAGTCAGCAAGGTAGTAGCGGGGCCTACGAGCAGTACTTC. This codes for CASSQQGSSGAYEQYF. The chain recombines TRBV3-1 (or the pseudogene TRBV3-2) with TRBJ2-7, with TRBD2 matching 8 bases. Germline V CDR1 and CDR2: LGHDT, YNNKEL (reference sequence). With 6 bases clipped from V and 2 bases from J, the junction kept 12 bases outside the gene matches. This CDR3 region has 16 residues.